This T cell receptor beta chain was identified in a study of beta chain features in type 1 diabetes. Study-level points and caveats: There was a moderate but significant shortening of TCRB CDR3s in all four CD4+ subsets of Type 1 diabetes patients.

Germline V gene lookup returns CDR1 MNHEY and CDR2 SMNVEV (reference sequence). The CDR3 extends over 15 amino acids. Trimming shortened V by 6 bases and J by 1 base, and 15 bases separated the two germline ends. All of the isolated RNA was reverse transcribed, so expressed TCRB transcripts were sequenced. The data were produced by immunoSEQ multiplex PCR, yet TCRdb's version contains in-frame clones alone and is incomplete. Of about 700,000 clones listed, about an eighth are singletons. This clone was found a few times. Its antigen is unidentified. This clonotype was sampled from a man aged 18 to 30 with type 1 diabetes. The sequenced sample was naive CD4+ T cells from blood. This chain links TRBV27 with TRBJ1-1; tentatively, D is TRBD1 (5 bases). The CDR3 DNA is TGTGCCAGCAGGCGGGACTTTGGGAGGAACACTGAAGCTTTCTTT. Protein sequence: CASRRDFGRNTEAFF.